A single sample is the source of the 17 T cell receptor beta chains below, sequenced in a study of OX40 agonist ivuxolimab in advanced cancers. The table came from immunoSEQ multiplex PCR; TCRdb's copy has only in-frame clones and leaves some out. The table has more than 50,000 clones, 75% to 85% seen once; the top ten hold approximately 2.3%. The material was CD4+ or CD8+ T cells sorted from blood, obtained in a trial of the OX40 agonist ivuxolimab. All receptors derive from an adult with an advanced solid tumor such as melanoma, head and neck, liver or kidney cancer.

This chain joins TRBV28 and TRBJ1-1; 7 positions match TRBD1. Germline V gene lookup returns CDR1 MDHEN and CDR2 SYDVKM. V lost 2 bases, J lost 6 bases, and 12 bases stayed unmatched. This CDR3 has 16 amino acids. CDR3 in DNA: TGTGCCAGCAGTTTACCCCCGACAGGGATAAACGCTGAAGCTTTCTTT. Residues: CASSLPPTGINAEAFF.

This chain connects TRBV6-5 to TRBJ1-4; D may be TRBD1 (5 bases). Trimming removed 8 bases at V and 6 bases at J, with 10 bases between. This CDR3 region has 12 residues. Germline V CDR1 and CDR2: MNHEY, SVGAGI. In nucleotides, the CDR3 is TGTGCCAGCGCGGGGGGGGATGAAAAACTGTTTTTT. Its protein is CASAGGDEKLFF.

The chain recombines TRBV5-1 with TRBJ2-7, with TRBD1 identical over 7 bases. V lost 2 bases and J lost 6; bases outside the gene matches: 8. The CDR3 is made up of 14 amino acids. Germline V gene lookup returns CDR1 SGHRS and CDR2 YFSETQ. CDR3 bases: TGCGCCAGCAGCTTTACAGGGGTAAGGCGCGAGCAGTACTTC. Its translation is CASSFTGVRREQYF.

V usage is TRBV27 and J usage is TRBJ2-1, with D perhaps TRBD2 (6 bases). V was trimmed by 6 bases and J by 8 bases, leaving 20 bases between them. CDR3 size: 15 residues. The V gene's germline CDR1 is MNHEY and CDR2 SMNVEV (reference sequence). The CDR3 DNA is TGTGCCAGCAGCCCACAGCGGGCTCCAGTCCATGAGCAGTTCTTC. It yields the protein CASSPQRAPVHEQFF.

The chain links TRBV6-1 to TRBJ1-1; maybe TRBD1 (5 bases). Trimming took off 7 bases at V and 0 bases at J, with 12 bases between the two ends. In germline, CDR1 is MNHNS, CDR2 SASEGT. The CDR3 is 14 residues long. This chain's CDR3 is CASMRGFVNTEAFF. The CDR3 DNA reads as TGTGCCAGCATGAGGGGTTTCGTGAACACTGAAGCTTTCTTT.

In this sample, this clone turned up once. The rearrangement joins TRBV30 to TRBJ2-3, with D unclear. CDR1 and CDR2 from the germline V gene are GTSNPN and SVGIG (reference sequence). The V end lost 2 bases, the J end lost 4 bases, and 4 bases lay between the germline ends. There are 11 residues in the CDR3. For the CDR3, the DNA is TGTGCCTGGAGTCCTGCAGATACGCAGTATTTT. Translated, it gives CAWSPADTQYF.

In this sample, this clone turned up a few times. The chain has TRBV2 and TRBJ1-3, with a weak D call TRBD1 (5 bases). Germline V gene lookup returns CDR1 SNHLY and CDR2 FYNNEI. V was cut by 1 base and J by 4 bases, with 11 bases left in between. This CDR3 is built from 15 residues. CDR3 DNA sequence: TGTGCCAGCAGTGAAGGGCAGGGAGCGGGAAACACCATATATTTT. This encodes CASSEGQGAGNTIYF.

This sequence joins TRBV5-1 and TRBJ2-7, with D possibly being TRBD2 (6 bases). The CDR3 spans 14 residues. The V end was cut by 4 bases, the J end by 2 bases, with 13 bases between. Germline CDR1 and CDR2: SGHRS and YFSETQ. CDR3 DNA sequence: TGCGCCAGCAGCCGGGACTCGGGACCCTACGAGCAGTACTTC. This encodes CASSRDSGPYEQYF.

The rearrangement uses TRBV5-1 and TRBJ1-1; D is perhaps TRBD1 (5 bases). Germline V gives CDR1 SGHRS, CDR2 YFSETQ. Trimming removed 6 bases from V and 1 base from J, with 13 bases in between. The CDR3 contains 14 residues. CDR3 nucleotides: TGCGCCAGCAAACTGACAGCCGGGAACACTGAAGCTTTCTTT. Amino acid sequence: CASKLTAGNTEAFF.

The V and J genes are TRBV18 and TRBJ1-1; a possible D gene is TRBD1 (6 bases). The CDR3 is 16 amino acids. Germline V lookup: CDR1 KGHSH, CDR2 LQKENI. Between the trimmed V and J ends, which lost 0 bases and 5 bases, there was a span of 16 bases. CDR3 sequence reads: CASSPPRRDIGTEAFF. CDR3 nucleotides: TGTGCCAGCTCACCACCGCGCCGGGACATAGGTACTGAAGCTTTCTTT.

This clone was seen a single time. The CDR3 nucleotides are TGTGCCTGGAGTGTTGCAGGTAGAGAGACCCAGTACTTC. The encoded protein is CAWSVAGRETQYF. The chain carries TRBV30 and TRBJ2-5; no clear D gene. The CDR3 extends over 13 amino acids. From germline, CDR1 is GTSNPN and CDR2 SVGIG (reference sequence). Trimming left V 0 bases short and J 4 bases short, with 9 bases between. Combining the CDR3 with reference TRBV30 and TRBJ2-5 gives the whole variable domain SQTIHQWPATLVQPVGSPLSLECTVEGTSNPNLYWYRQAAGRGLQLLFYSVGIGQISSEVPQNLSASRPQDRQFILSSKKLLLSDSGFYLCAWSVAGRETQYFGPGTRLLVL.

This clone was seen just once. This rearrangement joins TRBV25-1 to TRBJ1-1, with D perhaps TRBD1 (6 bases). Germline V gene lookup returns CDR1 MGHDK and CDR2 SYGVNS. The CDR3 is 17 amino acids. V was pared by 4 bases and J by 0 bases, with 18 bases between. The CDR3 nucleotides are TGTGCCAGCAGTGCAGGGGCCCCTGGGGGAATGAACACTGAAGCTTTCTTT. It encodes CASSAGAPGGMNTEAFF.

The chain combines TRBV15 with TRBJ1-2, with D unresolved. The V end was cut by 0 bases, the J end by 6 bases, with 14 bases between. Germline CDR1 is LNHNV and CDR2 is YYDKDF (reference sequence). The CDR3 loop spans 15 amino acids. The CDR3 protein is CATSRDLRGNDGYTF. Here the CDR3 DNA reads TGTGCCACCAGCAGAGATTTGCGAGGTAATGATGGCTACACCTTC.

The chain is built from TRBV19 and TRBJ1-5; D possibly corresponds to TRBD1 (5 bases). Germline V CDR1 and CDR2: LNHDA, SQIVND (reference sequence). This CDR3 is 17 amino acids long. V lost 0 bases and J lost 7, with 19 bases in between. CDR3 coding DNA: TGTGCCAGTAGTATAGATGGGTTAGGAGGGGACGGCCAGCCCCAGCATTTT. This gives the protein CASSIDGLGGDGQPQHF.

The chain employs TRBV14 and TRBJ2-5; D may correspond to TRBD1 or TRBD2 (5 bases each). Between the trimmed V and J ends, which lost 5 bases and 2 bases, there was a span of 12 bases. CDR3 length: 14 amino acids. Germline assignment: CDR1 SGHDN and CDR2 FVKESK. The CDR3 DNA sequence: TGTGCCAGCAGCGAGTGGAGGACACAAGAGACCCAGTACTTC. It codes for CASSEWRTQETQYF.

CDR3 bases: TGTGCCAGCAGCTTAGCGCTAACCGGGAGAGAGCAGTTCTTC. Its protein is CASSLALTGREQFF. The chain recombines TRBV7-2 with TRBJ2-1, with TRBD2 as a possible D gene (6 bases). CDR3 length: 14 residues. V was cut by 0 bases and J by 10 bases, with 13 bases left in between. Germline V gene data show CDR1 as SGHTA and CDR2 as FQGNSA.

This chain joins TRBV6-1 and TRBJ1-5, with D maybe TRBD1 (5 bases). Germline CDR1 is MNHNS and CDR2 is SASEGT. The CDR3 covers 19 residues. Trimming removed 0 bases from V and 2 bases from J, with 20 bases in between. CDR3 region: CASSEALGGAWVGNQPQHF. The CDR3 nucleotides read TGTGCCAGCAGTGAAGCGCTCGGAGGGGCTTGGGTAGGCAATCAGCCCCAGCATTTT.